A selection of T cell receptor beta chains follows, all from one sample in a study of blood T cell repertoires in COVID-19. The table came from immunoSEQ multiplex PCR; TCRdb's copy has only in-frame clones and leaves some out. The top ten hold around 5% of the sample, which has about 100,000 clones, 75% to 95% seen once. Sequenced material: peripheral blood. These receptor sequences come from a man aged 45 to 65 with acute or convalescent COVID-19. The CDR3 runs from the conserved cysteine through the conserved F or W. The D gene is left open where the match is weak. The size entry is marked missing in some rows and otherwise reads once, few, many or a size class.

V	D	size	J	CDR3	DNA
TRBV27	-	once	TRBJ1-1	CASSFSTGGYEAFF	TGTGCCAGCAGTTTTTCGACAGGCGGATACGAAGCTTTCTTT
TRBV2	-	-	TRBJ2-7	CASSGVEQYF	TGTGCCAGCAGTGGAGTGGAGCAGTACTTC
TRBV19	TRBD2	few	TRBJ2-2	CASSMRTSGGSGELFF	TGTGCCAGTAGTATGAGGACTAGCGGGGGGAGCGGGGAGCTGTTTTTT
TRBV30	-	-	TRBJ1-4	CAWSSGQSTNEKLFF	TGTGCCTGGAGTTCAGGACAGTCAACTAATGAAAAACTGTTTTTT
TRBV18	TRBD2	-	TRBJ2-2	CASSPTSENTGELFF	TGTGCCAGCTCACCCACTAGCGAAAACACCGGGGAGCTGTTTTTT
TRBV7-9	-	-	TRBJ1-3	CASSTSSGNTIYF	TGTGCCAGCAGCACAAGCTCTGGAAACACCATATATTTT
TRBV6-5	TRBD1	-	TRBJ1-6	CASRTGAASPLHF	TGTGCCAGCAGGACAGGGGCGGCTTCACCCCTCCACTTT
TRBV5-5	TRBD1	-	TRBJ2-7	CASSAGTGASYEQYF	TGTGCCAGCAGCGCCGGGACAGGGGCCTCCTACGAGCAGTACTTC
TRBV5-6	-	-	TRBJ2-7	CASSLVRGIRVRGEQYF	TGTGCCAGCAGCTTGGTTAGGGGGATTCGGGTTAGAGGGGAGCAGTACTTC
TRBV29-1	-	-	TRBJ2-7	CSVGLYEQYF	TGCAGCGTTGGACTCTACGAGCAGTACTTC
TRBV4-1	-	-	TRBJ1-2	CASSQARSREGYTF	TGCGCCAGCAGCCAAGCCCGCTCCCGGGAAGGCTACACCTTC
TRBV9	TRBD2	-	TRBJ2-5	CASSDNPGLAAPKETQYF	TGTGCCAGCAGCGACAACCCGGGACTAGCGGCCCCCAAGGAGACCCAGTACTTC
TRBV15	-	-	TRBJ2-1	CATSSNRRNEQFF	TGTGCCACCAGCAGTAACCGGAGGAATGAGCAGTTCTTC
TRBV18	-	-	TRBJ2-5	CASSGGPQETQYF	TGTGCCAGCTCAGGAGGGCCCCAAGAGACCCAGTACTTC
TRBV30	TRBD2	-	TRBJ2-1	CAWTLRLAGYNEQFF	TGTGCCTGGACCTTGCGGCTAGCGGGTTACAATGAGCAGTTCTTC
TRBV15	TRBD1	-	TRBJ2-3	CATSRDQFRGIGTQYF	TGTGCCACCAGCAGAGATCAGTTCAGGGGGATAGGTACGCAGTATTTT
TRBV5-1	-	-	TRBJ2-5	CASSSIGHGQETQYF	TGCGCCAGCAGCTCAATCGGACACGGACAAGAGACCCAGTACTTC
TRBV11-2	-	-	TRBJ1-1	CASSFRLGAEAFF	TGTGCCAGCAGCTTTAGGTTGGGGGCAGAAGCTTTCTTT
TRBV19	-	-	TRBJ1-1	CASRKRGRDTEAFF	TGTGCCAGTAGGAAACGGGGTAGGGACACTGAAGCTTTCTTT
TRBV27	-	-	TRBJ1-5	CASSLRLSNQPQHF	TGTGCCAGCAGTTTGAGGTTGAGCAATCAGCCCCAGCATTTT
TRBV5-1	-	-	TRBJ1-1	CASRVGPNTEAFF	TGCGCCAGCAGGGTTGGGCCTAACACTGAAGCTTTCTTT
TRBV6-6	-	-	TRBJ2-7	CASSYSNGTPSYEQYF	TGTGCCAGCAGTTACTCGAACGGGACACCTTCCTACGAGCAGTACTTC
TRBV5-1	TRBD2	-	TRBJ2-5	CASSLVAGRQTQYF	TGCGCCAGCAGCTTGGTAGCGGGAAGGCAGACCCAGTACTTC